These T cell receptor beta chains were read from a single sample in a study of blood T cell repertoires in COVID-19. Repertoires were generated with immunoSEQ multiplex PCR, while TCRdb's copy carries only in-frame clones and drops some. The sample yields about 180,000 clones, roughly nine tenths seen once. The sequenced material came from peripheral blood. These receptors were taken from a man younger than 30 who had recovered from COVID-19. Each CDR3 is given with its conserved first and last residue. The D gene is left open where the match is weak. Only part of the rows carry a size: once, few, many, or a class if the clone is expanded.

j_call v_call clone_size d_call cdr3_aa cdr3_nt
TRBJ2-7 TRBV19 . . CASRKAFSYEQYF TGTGCCAGTAGGAAAGCGTTCTCCTACGAGCAGTACTTC
TRBJ1-6 TRBV5-1 once . CASSLASSYNSPLHF TGCGCCAGCAGCTTAGCAAGCTCCTATAATTCACCCCTCCACTTT
TRBJ2-7 TRBV6-2/TRBV6-3 . . CASSSDSYEQYF TGTGCCAGCAGCTCTGACAGCTACGAGCAGTACTTC
TRBJ2-3 TRBV5-1 . . CASSLSRGDTQYF TGCGCCAGCAGCTTGTCGCGGGGAGATACGCAGTATTTT
TRBJ1-2 TRBV9 . TRBD1 CASSWETGGGLRGYTF TGTGCCAGCAGCTGGGAGACAGGGGGCGGCCTGCGGGGCTACACCTTC
TRBJ2-2 TRBV5-4 . TRBD1 CASSYRTGNTGELFF TGTGCCAGCAGCTATCGGACAGGGAACACCGGGGAGCTGTTTTTT
TRBJ2-7 TRBV19 . . CASSSGRGDVYF TGTGCCAGTAGTTCAGGCAGGGGGGATGTGTACTTC
TRBJ2-1 TRBV27 few TRBD2 CASSSLAGAYNEQFF TGTGCCAGCAGTTCCCTAGCGGGGGCCTACAATGAGCAGTTCTTC
TRBJ2-6 TRBV19 . . CATKTGTSGANVLTF TGTGCCACCAAGACAGGTACCTCTGGGGCCAACGTCCTGACTTTC
TRBJ2-3 TRBV7-2 . TRBD2 CASSYSGADTQYF TGTGCCAGCAGTTACAGCGGGGCAGATACGCAGTATTTT
TRBJ2-5 TRBV28 . . CASSSRGRQQETQYF TGTGCCAGCAGTTCGCGGGGACGGCAACAAGAGACCCAGTACTTC
TRBJ1-1 TRBV18 . TRBD1 CASSLAGQKNTEAFF TGTGCCAGCTCCCTTGCGGGACAGAAAAACACTGAAGCTTTCTTT
TRBJ2-7 TRBV6-5 . TRBD2 CASSFAGGYEQYF TGTGCCAGCAGTTTCGCGGGAGGGTACGAGCAGTACTTC
TRBJ2-1 TRBV12-3/TRBV12-4 . . CASSLGGVEQFF TGTGCCAGCAGTTTAGGCGGCGTTGAGCAGTTCTTC
TRBJ1-4 TRBV3-1/TRBV3-2 . TRBD1 CASSRQGAANEKLFF TGTGCCAGCAGCCGACAGGGGGCGGCTAATGAAAAACTGTTTTTT
TRBJ1-1 TRBV28 . . CASSLERFFLPLDLAEIGAFF TGTGCCAGCAGTCTAGAGAGGTTTTTCTTACCCCTCGATCTGGCGGAGATCGGGGCTTTCTTT
TRBJ1-4 TRBV28 . . CASSLPRDTPTNEKLFF TGTGCCAGCAGTTTACCCCGGGACACTCCAACTAATGAAAAACTGTTTTTT
TRBJ1-1 TRBV6-2/TRBV6-3 . TRBD1 CASSARGRTEAFF TGTGCCAGCAGCGCCAGGGGGCGTACTGAAGCTTTCTTT
TRBJ1-5 TRBV24-1 . . CATSESPTGQPQHF TGTGCCACCAGTGAAAGCCCGACGGGGCAGCCCCAGCATTTT
TRBJ2-7 TRBV18 . TRBD1 CASSPPDRPYEQYF TGTGCCAGCTCACCTCCGGACAGGCCCTACGAGCAGTACTTC
TRBJ1-3 TRBV28 . . CAIGGSGNTIYF TGTGCCATCGGGGGATCTGGAAACACCATATATTTT
TRBJ2-7 TRBV7-8 . TRBD1 CASSPLAGTGPYEQYF TGTGCCAGCAGCCCCCTCGCCGGGACAGGCCCCTACGAGCAGTACTTC
TRBJ1-1 TRBV6-5 . . CASSWAENTEAFF TGTGCCAGCAGTTGGGCAGAGAACACTGAAGCTTTCTTT
TRBJ2-6 TRBV28 . . CASSFGQTSGANVLTF TGTGCCAGCAGTTTCGGACAAACCTCTGGGGCCAACGTCCTGACTTTC
TRBJ2-1 TRBV19 . TRBD2 CASSMTSGNYNEQFF TGTGCCAGTAGTATGACTAGCGGCAACTACAATGAGCAGTTCTTC
TRBJ2-1 TRBV4-2 . TRBD2 CASSQREERGAGNEQFF TGTGCCAGCAGCCAAAGAGAGGAGCGGGGGGCGGGAAATGAGCAGTTCTTC
TRBJ1-1 TRBV15 . . CATEDAGGGGAFF TGTGCCACTGAGGATGCGGGGGGAGGCGGAGCTTTCTTT
TRBJ2-2 TRBV6-5 . . CATIQGSGPTGELFF TGTGCCACCATCCAGGGGTCGGGGCCCACCGGGGAGCTGTTTTTT
TRBJ2-1 TRBV7-9 . . CASRLPDSSGPSGNEQFF TGTGCCAGCAGGCTTCCGGACTCTAGTGGACCCTCTGGCAATGAGCAGTTCTTC
TRBJ2-7 TRBV18 . . CASSKMGAGYSYEQYF TGTGCCAGCTCAAAAATGGGGGCAGGTTATAGCTACGAGCAGTACTTC
TRBJ2-7 TRBV20-1 . TRBD2 CSASPARLAGGSYEQYF TGCAGTGCTAGTCCCGCCCGACTAGCGGGAGGGTCATACGAGCAGTACTTC